This is a list of T cell receptor beta chains from one sample in a study of preoperative IRX-2 immunotherapy in early breast cancer. TCRdb's copy holds only in-frame clones and misses some; the assay was immunoSEQ multiplex PCR. The table records around 34,000 clones, around 83% of them present only once. Here the sequenced sample was lymph node tissue, taken from a patient treated with IRX-2 immunotherapy. The receptor set was obtained from a human donor with breast cancer. The CDR3 runs from the conserved cysteine through the conserved F or W. D genes are given only for firm matches. The size field is filled for only some rows; it gives once, few, many or a size class.

abundance: NA; j_gene: TRBJ1-1; v_gene: TRBV5-1; d_gene: TRBD1; CDR3nt: TGCGCCAGCAGCAACATCGACAGGGGGAACACTGAAGCTTTCTTT; CDR3aa: CASSNIDRGNTEAFF
abundance: NA; j_gene: TRBJ2-1; v_gene: TRBV12-2; d_gene: NA; CDR3nt: TGTGCAAGTCGCAAGACTAGCGGGGGAGACAATGAGCAGTTCTTC; CDR3aa: CASRKTSGGDNEQFF
abundance: NA; j_gene: TRBJ1-5; v_gene: TRBV29-1; d_gene: NA; CDR3nt: TGCAGCGTTGAAGAAGGGGGAGGCAATCAGCCCCAGCATTTT; CDR3aa: CSVEEGGGNQPQHF
abundance: NA; j_gene: TRBJ1-3; v_gene: TRBV7-5; d_gene: NA; CDR3nt: TGTGCCAGCAGCTTCGGCAGGGACCCTGGAAACACCATATATTTT; CDR3aa: CASSFGRDPGNTIYF
abundance: few; j_gene: TRBJ2-2; v_gene: TRBV29-1; d_gene: NA; CDR3nt: TGCAGCGTTGATGGCGACCCCCTAGGGGCCGGGGAGCTGTTTTTT; CDR3aa: CSVDGDPLGAGELFF
abundance: NA; j_gene: TRBJ1-2; v_gene: TRBV18; d_gene: NA; CDR3nt: TGTGCCAGCTCACCGGACACGTTGACAGTCTATGGCTACACCTTC; CDR3aa: CASSPDTLTVYGYTF
abundance: NA; j_gene: TRBJ1-1; v_gene: TRBV29-1; d_gene: NA; CDR3nt: TGCAGCGTTAGGCCCCTGGTCCGGGCCACTGAAGCTTTCTTT; CDR3aa: CSVRPLVRATEAFF
abundance: NA; j_gene: TRBJ1-2; v_gene: TRBV28; d_gene: NA; CDR3nt: TGTGCCAGCAGTTACCATCGGGTAGCTAACTATGGCTACACCTTC; CDR3aa: CASSYHRVANYGYTF
abundance: NA; j_gene: TRBJ2-7; v_gene: TRBV11-3; d_gene: TRBD2; CDR3nt: TGTGCCAGCAGCTTACTAGCGGGTAGAGCGTACGAGCAGTACTTC; CDR3aa: CASSLLAGRAYEQYF
abundance: few; j_gene: TRBJ2-7; v_gene: TRBV15; d_gene: TRBD2; CDR3nt: TGTGCCACCAGCAGAGGTCCCGGGACTAGCTCCTACGAGCAGTACTTC; CDR3aa: CATSRGPGTSSYEQYF
abundance: NA; j_gene: TRBJ2-3; v_gene: TRBV18; d_gene: TRBD2; CDR3nt: TGTGCCAGCTCAGGACTAGCGGGGAACACAGATACGCAGTATTTT; CDR3aa: CASSGLAGNTDTQYF
abundance: NA; j_gene: TRBJ2-7; v_gene: TRBV18; d_gene: TRBD2; CDR3nt: TGTGCCAGCTCACCACGACTAGCGGGTACCTACGAGCAGTACTTC; CDR3aa: CASSPRLAGTYEQYF
abundance: NA; j_gene: TRBJ2-3; v_gene: TRBV19; d_gene: TRBD2; CDR3nt: TGTGCCAGTAGTATATCGTTTAGCGGGGGAGGAACAGATACGCAGTATTTT; CDR3aa: CASSISFSGGGTDTQYF
abundance: NA; j_gene: TRBJ1-1; v_gene: TRBV22-1; d_gene: NA; CDR3nt: TGTGCCAGCAGGCCACAGGGGGCAGGTTGGACTGAAGCTTTCTTT; CDR3aa: CASRPQGAGWTEAFF
abundance: NA; j_gene: TRBJ2-2; v_gene: TRBV19; d_gene: NA; CDR3nt: TGTGCCAGTAGTATAGAGGGAGGCGGGGAGCTGTTTTTT; CDR3aa: CASSIEGGGELFF
abundance: NA; j_gene: TRBJ2-3; v_gene: TRBV18; d_gene: TRBD2; CDR3nt: TGTGCCAGCACTAGCGGAACCAAGGATACGCAGTATTTT; CDR3aa: CASTSGTKDTQYF
abundance: NA; j_gene: TRBJ2-5; v_gene: TRBV19; d_gene: TRBD1; CDR3nt: TGTGCCAGTAGTACAGGGGGAGAGACCCAGTACTTC; CDR3aa: CASSTGGETQYF
abundance: once; j_gene: TRBJ2-3; v_gene: TRBV6-9; d_gene: TRBD1; CDR3nt: TGTGCCAGCAGAAGGACAGGGGGAACAGATACGCAGTATTTT; CDR3aa: CASRRTGGTDTQYF
abundance: NA; j_gene: TRBJ1-4; v_gene: TRBV18; d_gene: NA; CDR3nt: TGTGCCAGCTCACTGGGACATCCAACTAATGAAAAACTGTTTTTT; CDR3aa: CASSLGHPTNEKLFF
abundance: NA; j_gene: TRBJ2-7; v_gene: TRBV6-8; d_gene: TRBD1; CDR3nt: TGTGCCAGCAGCCCTACCGGGACAGGGATCTACGAGCAGTACTTC; CDR3aa: CASSPTGTGIYEQYF
abundance: once; j_gene: TRBJ2-1; v_gene: TRBV15; d_gene: NA; CDR3nt: TGTGCCAGCAGCTTAGATAGCAGACCTTACAATGAGCAGTTCTTC; CDR3aa: CASSLDSRPYNEQFF
abundance: NA; j_gene: TRBJ2-2; v_gene: TRBV6-8; d_gene: NA; CDR3nt: TGTGCCAGCAGTCGCGCCGCGCCGGGGGACTTAAACACCGGGGAGCTGTTTTTT; CDR3aa: CASSRAAPGDLNTGELFF
abundance: NA; j_gene: TRBJ1-5; v_gene: TRBV19; d_gene: NA; CDR3nt: TGTGCCAGTAGTATGGTGGCAGCTAATAATCAGCCCCAGCATTTT; CDR3aa: CASSMVAANNQPQHF
abundance: NA; j_gene: TRBJ1-1; v_gene: TRBV19; d_gene: NA; CDR3nt: TGTGCCAGTAGGCCGGGACCCCCGAACACTGAAGCTTTCTTT; CDR3aa: CASRPGPPNTEAFF